The source of this TCR beta chain is a study of T cell changes during pregnancy in multiple sclerosis. The table came from immunoSEQ multiplex PCR; TCRdb's copy has only in-frame clones and leaves some out. The sample yields tens of thousands of clones, roughly nine tenths seen once. A single count supports this clone. This CDR3 has 12 amino acids. Germline V gene data show CDR1 as SEHNR and CDR2 as FQNEAQ (reference sequence). The V and J ends lost 5 bases and 6 bases respectively, with 10 bases between them. The chain employs TRBV7-9 and TRBJ1-1; perhaps TRBD1 as D (5 bases). This clonotype originated in a female donor in good health, enrolled as a control in a pregnancy study. The sample here was peripheral blood, taken in the first trimester of pregnancy. The CDR3 sequence is CASSIQTAEAFF. DNA of the CDR3: TGTGCCAGCAGCATTCAGACAGCTGAAGCTTTCTTT.